A single sample is the source of the 26 T cell receptor beta chains below, sequenced in a study of response to subunit inactivated influenza vaccine. TCRdb analysed the RT-PCR reads with MiXCR anew, one entry per CDR3 protein. The table lists over 650,000 distinct CDR3 sequences, about a fifth of them singletons. Here the sequenced sample was PBMCs from blood, taken around 5 days after vaccination. Source of these receptors: a man in his fifties or sixties who received an inactivated influenza vaccine.

This chain joins TRBV27 and TRBJ2-4; 7 positions match TRBD2. The germline V gene has CDR1 MNHEY and CDR2 SMNVEV (reference sequence). Germline trimming cut 0 bases from V and 4 bases from J; bases unmatched to any gene: 6. This CDR3 region has 16 residues. CDR3 loop: CASSLSTSVAKNIQYF. Written as DNA, the CDR3 is TGTGCCAGCAGTTTATCCACTAGCGTCGCTAAAAACATTCAGTACTTC.

The chain uses TRBV20-1 and TRBJ1-5, with D perhaps matching TRBD1 (5 bases). The germline V gene encodes CDR1 DFQATT and CDR2 SNEGSKA (reference sequence). The CDR3 is made up of 14 amino acids. V was shortened by 0 bases and J by 5 bases, with 11 bases between the two germline ends. CDR3 protein: CSARDFQGDQPQHF. The CDR3 DNA reads as TGCAGTGCTAGAGATTTCCAGGGCGATCAGCCCCAGCATTTT.

This clonotype was seen only a few times. The chain carries TRBV20-1 and TRBJ1-5, with 7 bases matching TRBD1. Germline V gene sequence: CDR1 DFQATT, CDR2 SNEGSKA (reference sequence). With V trimmed by 6 bases and J by 5 bases, 13 bases remained unmatched. The CDR3 contains 15 residues. As DNA, the CDR3 is TGCAGTGCGAGAAAACTCGGACAGGAACATCAGCCCCAGCATTTT. It is translated as CSARKLGQEHQPQHF.

This clonotype occurred a few times. In nucleotides, the CDR3 is TGTGCCAGCAGCTCTATAGCGGGAGCTGGCGAGCAGTACTTC. Encoded protein: CASSSIAGAGEQYF. V is TRBV3-1 and J is TRBJ2-7, with 9 nucleotides matching TRBD2. Germline V lookup: CDR1 LGHDT, CDR2 YNNKEL (reference sequence). This CDR3 region has 14 residues. V was clipped by 5 bases and J by 6 bases; unmatched bases: 8.

In its sample, this clonotype was seen a few times. The CDR3 nucleotides read TGTGCCAGCAGAAGGGGACAGGGGAGCCAGCCCCAGCATTTT. Residues: CASRRGQGSQPQHF. V usage is TRBV6-1 and J usage is TRBJ1-5; 10 bases match TRBD1. Germline V gene sequence: CDR1 MNHNS, CDR2 SASEGT. This CDR3 spans 14 amino acids. After removal of 6 bases from V and 7 bases from J, the junction contained 6 bases not matched to a gene.

A few counts support this clonotype. The chain employs TRBV10-3 and TRBJ2-7, with D possibly being TRBD1 (6 bases). V was shortened by 2 bases and J by 5 bases, with 10 bases between the two germline ends. Germline V gene data show CDR1 as ENHRY and CDR2 as SYGVKD. CDR3 length: 13 residues. CDR3 sequence (DNA): TGTGCCATCAGTGAGAACAGGGTGGACGAGCAGTACTTC. It encodes CAISENRVDEQYF.

This clonotype was counted ten times or more. The gene calls are TRBV20-1 and TRBJ2-7; 15 bases line up with TRBD2. Germline V gives CDR1 DFQATT, CDR2 SNEGSKA (reference sequence). The CDR3 covers 17 residues. V shed 4 bases, J shed 1 base, and the junction held 8 bases outside the gene matches. CDR3 region: CSATGLAGGERSYEQYF. CDR3 DNA sequence: TGCAGTGCTACTGGACTAGCGGGAGGGGAAAGGTCCTACGAGCAGTACTTC.

This clonotype was seen only a few times. CDR3 nucleotides: TGTGCCAGCAGCTTAGGCTGGGACCTTAATTCACCCCTCCACTTT. It is translated as CASSLGWDLNSPLHF. The chain carries TRBV7-2 and TRBJ1-6, with D possibly TRBD1 on 5 matching bases. Germline loops: CDR1 SGHTA, CDR2 FQGNSA. The CDR3 loop spans 15 amino acids. Trimming stripped 1 base from V and 6 bases from J, with 10 bases between.

The CDR3 DNA reads as TGTGCCAGCAGAGAGACAGGGGCCAGCTCCTACGAGCAGTACTTC. Translated, it gives CASRETGASSYEQYF. J is TRBJ2-7 and V is TRBV6-1; 8 bases agree with TRBD1. CDR1 is MNHNS, CDR2 SASEGT, per germline. The CDR3 is made up of 15 amino acids. The V and J ends lost 6 bases and 0 bases, in that order; junction bases with no gene match: 7.

DNA for the CDR3: TGTGCCAGCAGAGTACTAAGCGGGAGCACAGATACGCAGTATTTT. This gives the protein CASRVLSGSTDTQYF. This chain uses TRBV12-3 or TRBV12-4 with TRBJ2-3; perhaps TRBD2 as D (6 bases). Trimming shortened V by 6 bases and J by 0 bases, and 13 bases separated the two germline ends. The CDR3 is made up of 15 amino acids.

J is TRBJ2-2 and V is TRBV20-1, with 14 bases identical to TRBD2. Germline V gene lookup returns CDR1 DFQATT and CDR2 SNEGSKA (reference sequence). The CDR3 is 15 amino acids. V lost 5 bases to trimming and J lost 5 bases; unmatched junction nucleotides: 4. The CDR3 DNA sequence: TGCAGTGCTCCTAGGACTAGCGGGGGGACCGGGGAGCTGTTTTTT. This sequence encodes CSAPRTSGGTGELFF.

This clonotype was counted only a few times. This chain links TRBV5-1 with TRBJ2-7; possibly TRBD2 for D (6 bases). Germline V gene sequence: CDR1 SGHRS, CDR2 YFSETQ. The CDR3 extends over 13 amino acids. V lost 4 bases to trimming and J lost 2 bases, with 10 bases between them. CDR3 sequence (DNA): TGCGCCAGCAGCGGGGGACTCGCCTACGAGCAGTACTTC. It yields the protein CASSGGLAYEQYF.

The chain links TRBV28 to TRBJ2-7, with TRBD1 identical over 7 bases. CDR3 length equals 16 residues. CDR1 is MDHEN and CDR2 is SYDVKM in the germline V gene. The ends lost 6 bases at V and 4 bases at J; junction bases unmatched: 15. CDR3 amino acids: CASRRHRGLASYEQYF. The DNA of the CDR3 is TGTGCCAGCAGACGACACAGGGGCCTAGCATCATACGAGCAGTACTTC.

This clonotype has more than one count but fewer than ten. V is TRBV13 and J is TRBJ1-4; D perhaps matches TRBD1 (5 bases). The V gene lost 5 bases and the J gene lost 8 bases, with 15 bases spanning the gap. This CDR3 contains 14 residues. Germline CDR1 reads PRHDT; CDR2 reads FYEKMQ (reference sequence). The CDR3 sequence: CASSPSPAGEKLFF. The CDR3, as DNA: TGTGCCAGCAGCCCATCCCCCGCAGGGGAAAAACTGTTTTTT. The entire variable domain, with the rest obtained from reference TRBV13 and TRBJ1-4, is as follows: AAGVIQSPRHLIKEKRETATLKCYPIPRHDTVYWYQQGPGQDPQFLISFYEKMQSDKGSIPDRFSAQQFSDYHSELNMSSLELGDSALYFCASSPSPAGEKLFFGSGTQLSVL.

The CDR3 DNA sequence: TGCAGCGTTGACTTCACCGGGACAGGGGGCTATGAGCAGTTCTTC. This translates into CSVDFTGTGGYEQFF. This chain uses TRBV29-1 with TRBJ2-1, with 12 nucleotides matching TRBD1. The V segment lost 3 bases and the J segment 8 bases; nucleotides outside the gene matches: 8. Germline assignment: CDR1 SQVTM and CDR2 ANQGSEA. There are 15 residues in the CDR3.

This clonotype was seen more than once but under ten times. V gene TRBV6-1 combines with J gene TRBJ1-2, with D maybe TRBD1 (5 bases). Germline loops: CDR1 MNHNS, CDR2 SASEGT. The CDR3 has 15 residues. V was cut by 6 bases and J by 4 bases, with 18 bases left in between. CDR3 region: CASSLTVEHGYGYTF. The CDR3 DNA reads TGTGCCAGCAGCCTGACAGTTGAGCATGGCTATGGCTACACCTTC.

The chain recombines TRBV5-1 with TRBJ2-5, with 11 bases fitting TRBD2. The CDR3 spans 16 residues. Trimming at V came to 1 base and at J to 4 bases, leaving 6 bases not matched to a gene. The V gene's germline CDR1 is SGHRS and CDR2 YFSETQ. The CDR3 nucleotides read TGCGCCAGCAGCTTGACGGCTAGCGGGAGGATAGAGACCCAGTACTTC. This translates into CASSLTASGRIETQYF. The complete variable domain, with remaining parts taken from reference TRBV5-1 and TRBJ2-5, reads KAGVTQTPRYLIKTRGQQVTLSCSPISGHRSVSWYQQTPGQGLQFLFEYFSETQRNKGNFPGRFSGRQFSNSRSEMNVSTLELGDSALYLCASSLTASGRIETQYFGPGTRLLVL.

The chain joins TRBV4-2 to TRBJ2-7; the D gene is possibly TRBD2 (7 bases). The CDR3 covers 16 residues. Between the trimmed V and J ends, which lost 0 bases and 0 bases, there was a span of 12 bases. Germline CDR1 and CDR2: LGHNA and YNFKEQ. The CDR3 reads CASSQDGGGLSYEQYF. The DNA of the CDR3 is TGTGCCAGCAGCCAAGACGGCGGGGGCCTCTCCTACGAGCAGTACTTC.

The chain employs TRBV25-1 and TRBJ1-3, with D possibly being TRBD1 (5 bases). The V end lost 6 bases, the J end lost 9 bases, and 12 bases lay between the germline ends. There are 12 residues in the CDR3. In germline, CDR1 is MGHDK, CDR2 SYGVNS. CDR3 coding DNA: TGTGCCAGCAGAACTGGGGGTGGCACCATATATTTT. Its translation: CASRTGGGTIYF.

The J gene is TRBJ2-1, the V gene TRBV20-1; maybe TRBD1 (7 bases). With 3 bases removed from V and 3 bases from J, the gap between germline ends came to 12 bases. CDR3 length: 14 amino acids. Germline-derived CDR1 and CDR2 are DFQATT and SNEGSKA (reference sequence). CDR3 amino acids: CSASSGGLYNEQFF. In DNA form, the CDR3 reads TGCAGTGCTAGCTCAGGGGGGCTCTACAATGAGCAGTTCTTC.

This clonotype was seen many times. The CDR3 is CSAEDRFSYNEQFF. The DNA of the CDR3 is TGCAGCGCCGAGGACAGGTTCTCCTACAATGAGCAGTTCTTC. The chain uses TRBV29-1 and TRBJ2-1; 7 bases are a match to TRBD1. There are 14 residues in the CDR3. V trimming: 7 bases; J trimming: 0 bases; junction bases outside the gene matches: 6. CDR1 SQVTM and CDR2 ANQGSEA come from the germline V gene.

This chain joins TRBV10-3 and TRBJ2-7, with 12 bases matching TRBD1. Germline V gene sequence: CDR1 ENHRY, CDR2 SYGVKD. V gave up 6 bases and J gave up 5 bases; unmatched junction bases: 5. This CDR3 spans 14 amino acids. CDR3 residues: CAIRGTGGANEQYF. For the CDR3, the DNA is TGTGCCATCAGGGGGACAGGGGGCGCGAACGAGCAGTACTTC.

There are many counts of this clonotype. The chain recombines TRBV12-3 or TRBV12-4 with TRBJ2-2; 7 bases are shared with TRBD1. The trim removed 7 bases at V and 6 bases at J, leaving 8 bases unmatched. This CDR3 has 14 residues. The CDR3 protein is CASTTDRAPGELFF. The CDR3 coding sequence is TGTGCCAGCACCACAGACAGGGCCCCCGGGGAGCTGTTTTTT.

This chain uses TRBV20-1 with TRBJ1-2, with 7 nucleotides matching TRBD1. The germline V gene has CDR1 DFQATT and CDR2 SNEGSKA (reference sequence). The length of the CDR3 is 14 residues. The trim removed 2 bases at V and 4 bases at J, leaving 7 bases unmatched. This CDR3 is CSARLQGQFYGYTF. CDR3 nucleotides: TGCAGTGCTAGACTACAGGGACAGTTCTATGGCTACACCTTC.

The V call is TRBV28, the J call TRBJ2-7; 11 bases align to TRBD1. The J segment lost 3 bases and the V segment lost 6 bases, leaving 10 bases of the junction unmatched. The length of the CDR3 is 16 residues. In germline, CDR1 is MDHEN, CDR2 SYDVKM. CDR3 protein: CASSDTLGTGGYEQYF. CDR3 bases: TGTGCCAGCAGCGACACTCTTGGGACAGGGGGCTACGAGCAGTACTTC.

This clonotype was observed a few times. V usage is TRBV29-1 and J usage is TRBJ2-3; 8 positions agree with TRBD2. The J segment lost 4 bases and the V segment lost 7 bases, leaving 4 bases of the junction unmatched. The CDR3 covers 12 residues. Germline V lookup: CDR1 SQVTM, CDR2 ANQGSEA. The DNA of the CDR3 is TGCAGCGGCGGGACTAGGGCAGATACGCAGTATTTT. It codes for CSGGTRADTQYF.